Listed below are T cell receptor beta chains from one sample, sequenced in a study of control samples from healthy donors and cancer patients. Repertoires were generated with immunoSEQ multiplex PCR, while TCRdb's copy carries only in-frame clones and drops some. The profile covers around 110,000 clones, with approximately 90% appearing a single time and less than 3% taken by the ten largest. What was sequenced was blood. All receptors derive from a woman in her 70s in good health. CDR3s leave out the opening cysteine and the closing phenylalanine or tryptophan. D genes are given only for firm matches. The size of a clone is reported for some rows only, either as once, few or many, or as a class for expanded clones.

CDR3: ASSQEGGPYEQY; length: 12; D: -; J: TRBJ2-7; size: -; V: TRBV4-2
CDR3: AINPTSGGHEQF; length: 12; D: TRBD2; J: TRBJ2-1; size: -; V: TRBV10-3
CDR3: ASSLGPLREQF; length: 11; D: -; J: TRBJ2-1; size: -; V: TRBV6-6
CDR3: ASSLDDQPQH; length: 10; D: -; J: TRBJ1-5; size: once; V: TRBV7-9
CDR3: ASSLEGTLNEQF; length: 12; D: -; J: TRBJ2-1; size: -; V: TRBV5-6
CDR3: ATSRDHGDAPLH; length: 12; D: -; J: TRBJ1-6; size: -; V: TRBV15
CDR3: ASSQGPHGGELF; length: 12; D: -; J: TRBJ2-2; size: -; V: TRBV5-6
CDR3: ASSEGLTRGYEQY; length: 13; D: -; J: TRBJ2-7; size: -; V: TRBV2
CDR3: SVGASGGYT; length: 9; D: -; J: TRBJ1-2; size: -; V: TRBV29-1
CDR3: ASTDSYGYT; length: 9; D: -; J: TRBJ1-2; size: -; V: TRBV28
CDR3: ASSQEDFRGGELF; length: 13; D: -; J: TRBJ2-2; size: -; V: TRBV3-1/TRBV3-2
CDR3: ASTGIAGAQETQY; length: 13; D: TRBD2; J: TRBJ2-5; size: -; V: TRBV6-6
CDR3: ASSIFVNTEAF; length: 11; D: -; J: TRBJ1-1; size: -; V: TRBV19
CDR3: ASSLGPAGKLF; length: 11; D: -; J: TRBJ1-4; size: -; V: TRBV7-2
CDR3: ASSQEIGNTIY; length: 11; D: -; J: TRBJ1-3; size: few; V: TRBV7-9
CDR3: AGAGTESTIY; length: 10; D: -; J: TRBJ1-3; size: -; V: TRBV2
CDR3: ASSPPSGGSYNEQF; length: 14; D: -; J: TRBJ2-1; size: -; V: TRBV21-1
CDR3: ASSPIHGNWEQY; length: 12; D: -; J: TRBJ2-7; size: -; V: TRBV11-2
CDR3: ASSPPYSNEKLF; length: 12; D: -; J: TRBJ1-4; size: -; V: TRBV28
CDR3: ASSEVGDRDGYT; length: 12; D: TRBD1; J: TRBJ1-2; size: -; V: TRBV6-1
CDR3: ASNPYPQIEDGYT; length: 13; D: -; J: TRBJ1-2; size: -; V: TRBV19
CDR3: ASSLSRGIYGYT; length: 12; D: TRBD1; J: TRBJ1-2; size: -; V: TRBV5-8
CDR3: ASSVTGGPLNTIY; length: 13; D: -; J: TRBJ1-3; size: -; V: TRBV18
CDR3: ASETLGKRTGELF; length: 13; D: -; J: TRBJ2-2; size: -; V: TRBV5-5
CDR3: ASSPTSGPPRIYEQY; length: 15; D: TRBD2; J: TRBJ2-7; size: -; V: TRBV7-7
CDR3: ASSPGQGTYGYT; length: 12; D: TRBD1; J: TRBJ1-2; size: -; V: TRBV7-9
CDR3: ASSSPRSSSYEQY; length: 13; D: -; J: TRBJ2-7; size: once; V: TRBV7-8
CDR3: ASSRDINYGYT; length: 11; D: -; J: TRBJ1-2; size: -; V: TRBV12-3/TRBV12-4
CDR3: ASRGGETQY; length: 9; D: TRBD2; J: TRBJ2-5; size: once; V: TRBV11-2
CDR3: ASSLAGGQPQH; length: 11; D: -; J: TRBJ1-5; size: -; V: TRBV7-9
CDR3: ASSQSGYEQY; length: 10; D: -; J: TRBJ2-7; size: -; V: TRBV4-1
CDR3: ASSPRGPYSNQPQH; length: 14; D: -; J: TRBJ1-5; size: -; V: TRBV27
CDR3: ASSYRDRVTDTQY; length: 13; D: TRBD1; J: TRBJ2-3; size: -; V: TRBV6-2/TRBV6-3
CDR3: ASSFTVRSSYNEQF; length: 14; D: -; J: TRBJ2-1; size: -; V: TRBV5-1
CDR3: ASSLPGIGELF; length: 11; D: -; J: TRBJ2-2; size: -; V: TRBV14
CDR3: ASSDTGGRYEQY; length: 12; D: -; J: TRBJ2-7; size: -; V: TRBV2
CDR3: ASISMTASYEQY; length: 12; D: -; J: TRBJ2-7; size: -; V: TRBV7-2